This paragraph reports one TCR beta chain. No antigen is known for it. From mRNA, alpha and beta CDR3 regions were amplified using semiquantitative ARM-PCR. In ARM-PCR, communal superprimers followed tagged nested gene-specific primers for exponential amplification. Before the second round, exonuclease removed the nested primers. TCRdb re-called the multiplex PCR reads with MiXCR, one entry per CDR3 protein. The table lists approximately 13,000 distinct CDR3 sequences, roughly 60% of them singletons. Trimming shortened V by 2 bases and J by 6 bases, and 8 bases separated the two germline ends. CDR3 length equals 12 residues. The sample comes from a study of relationships among human T cell subsets. Findings and caveats of the study: Substantial CDR3 sharing among Th1, Th2 and regulatory cells suggested stochastic fate choice. Over 50% of CD8+ cytotoxic sequences were in clones over 100 reads; regulatory and Th2 had few.

Anti-CD25 beads selected CD4+CD25+ regulatory T cells from positively selected CD4+ cells. Magnetic beads coated with subset-specific antibodies isolated the T cell subsets. This rearrangement joins TRBV12-3 or TRBV12-4 to TRBJ2-7; D is perhaps TRBD2 (6 bases). This TCR was sampled from a man in his forties in good health. The sequencing sample was made of Tregs sorted from blood. CDR3 loop: CASSLKGGEQYF. For the CDR3, the DNA is TGTGCCAGCAGTTTAAAGGGAGGCGAGCAGTACTTC.